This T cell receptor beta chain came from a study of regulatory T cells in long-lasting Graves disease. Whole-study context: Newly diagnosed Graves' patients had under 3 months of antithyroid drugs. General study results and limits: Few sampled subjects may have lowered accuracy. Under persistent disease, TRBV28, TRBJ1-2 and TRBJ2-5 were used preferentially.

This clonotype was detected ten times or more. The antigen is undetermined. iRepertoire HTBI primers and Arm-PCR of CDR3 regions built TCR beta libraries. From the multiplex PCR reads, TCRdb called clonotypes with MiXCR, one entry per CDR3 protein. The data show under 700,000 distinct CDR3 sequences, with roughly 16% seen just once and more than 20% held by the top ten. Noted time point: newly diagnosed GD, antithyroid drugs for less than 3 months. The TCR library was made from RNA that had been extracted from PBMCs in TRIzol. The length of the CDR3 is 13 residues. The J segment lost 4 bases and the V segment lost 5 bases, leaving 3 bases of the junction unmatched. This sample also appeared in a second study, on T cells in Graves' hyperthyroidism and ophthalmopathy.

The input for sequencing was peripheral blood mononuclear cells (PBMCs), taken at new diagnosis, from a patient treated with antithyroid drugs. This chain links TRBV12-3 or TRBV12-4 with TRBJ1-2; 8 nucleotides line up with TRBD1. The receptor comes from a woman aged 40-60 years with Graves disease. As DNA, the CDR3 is TGTGCCAGCAGTGGACAGGGAATCTATGGCTACACCTTC. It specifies CASSGQGIYGYTF.